These 27 T cell receptor beta chains were all obtained from the same sample, sequenced in a study of blood T cell repertoires in COVID-19 (dated by TCRdb to 2019 to 2021). The library was built by means of the immunoSEQ multiplex PCR assay. The table comes from immuneACCESS by way of TCRdb, which keeps in-frame sequences with V and J called. Part of the clones is missing from these tables; in studies checked, under half for an unresolved V gene and the rest for unknown reasons. The sample data list approximately 200,000 clones, and roughly 82% of these were observed just once. In total, the top ten clones hold over 9.5% of the sample. The source material was PBMCs or T cells enriched from blood (not recorded which). Every receptor here comes from a man aged 35 to 55 who had recovered from COVID-19.

V usage is TRBV30 and J usage is TRBJ2-2; 10 nucleotides line up with TRBD2. V shed 3 bases and J 4 bases; nucleotides not matched to a gene: 2. The V gene's germline CDR1 is GTSNPN and CDR2 SVGIG (reference sequence). The CDR3 length is 14 residues. CDR3 protein: CAWRVAGGTGELFF. CDR3 in DNA: TGTGCCTGGAGGGTAGCGGGAGGCACCGGGGAGCTGTTTTTT. Together with reference TRBV30 and TRBJ2-2, the CDR3 gives the full variable domain: SQTIHQWPATLVQPVGSPLSLECTVEGTSNPNLYWYRQAAGRGLQLLFYSVGIGQISSEVPQNLSASRPQDRQFILSSKKLLLSDSGFYLCAWRVAGGTGELFFGEGSRLTVL.

The rearrangement links TRBV12-3 or TRBV12-4 to TRBJ1-1; D gene ambiguous. The CDR3 totals 13 residues. V was shortened by 7 bases and J by 1 base, with 10 bases between the two germline ends. In DNA form, the CDR3 reads TGTGCCAGCATCCGGGGAAGGAACACTGAAGCTTTCTTT. Translated, it gives CASIRGRNTEAFF.

The chain combines TRBV7-9 with TRBJ1-4; D may be TRBD1 (6 bases). V lost 8 bases and J 14 bases, leaving 15 bases between the germline ends. Germline V lookup: CDR1 SEHNR, CDR2 FQNEAQ (reference sequence). There are 11 residues in the CDR3. The chain's CDR3 is CASGGRDGLFF. In DNA form, the CDR3 reads TGTGCCAGCGGGGGCCGAGACGGCCTGTTTTTT.

This rearrangement joins TRBV3-1 (or the pseudogene TRBV3-2) to TRBJ2-5; 10 nucleotides line up with TRBD2. The germline V gene encodes CDR1 LGHDT and CDR2 YNNKEL (reference sequence). The CDR3 runs to 19 residues. Unmatched junction bases numbered 15, after V lost 1 base and J lost 4 bases. The CDR3, as DNA: TGTGCCAGCAGCCAAGTTTTGCAAGGAGCGGGAGGGCCAGTAGAGACCCAGTACTTC. Translation: CASSQVLQGAGGPVETQYF.

The gene calls are TRBV25-1 and TRBJ1-2; TRBD1 matches at 9 bases. The germline V gene encodes CDR1 MGHDK and CDR2 SYGVNS. V gave up 3 bases and J gave up 4 bases; unmatched junction bases: 0. This CDR3 has 13 residues. CDR3 bases: TGTGCCAGCAGTGAGGGACAGGGCTATGGCTACACCTTC. Translating it yields CASSEGQGYGYTF.

The rearrangement joins TRBV2 to TRBJ1-2; tentatively, D is TRBD1 (6 bases). V dropped 3 bases and J dropped 4 bases, with 9 bases sitting between them. The CDR3 runs to 13 residues. Looked up from germline, CDR1 is SNHLY and CDR2 is FYNNEI. The DNA for the CDR3 is TGTGCCAGCAGTGATGGCAGGGGCTATGGCTACACCTTC. It codes for CASSDGRGYGYTF.

This chain joins TRBV6-5 and TRBJ2-5; 10 positions agree with TRBD1. Germline CDR1 reads MNHEY; CDR2 reads SVGAGI. J was trimmed by 6 bases and V by 8 bases; bases with no gene match: 6. The CDR3 runs 13 residues. CDR3 amino acids: CASGDRGKQTQYF. CDR3 DNA sequence: TGTGCCAGCGGGGACAGGGGCAAGCAGACCCAGTACTTC.

The chain couples TRBV11-3 to TRBJ2-6; D might be TRBD1 (6 bases). CDR3 size: 19 residues. From germline, CDR1 is SGHNT and CDR2 YENEEA. The V end was cut by 4 bases, the J end by 0 bases, with 19 bases between. The CDR3 bases are TGTGCCAGCAGCTCCCCTCAATCGGACAGCCCCTCTGGGGCCAACGTCCTGACTTTC. Its translation is CASSSPQSDSPSGANVLTF.

The gene calls are TRBV27 and TRBJ2-2, with D maybe TRBD2 (6 bases). Germline lookup yields CDR1 MNHEY and CDR2 SMNVEV (reference sequence). Trimming took off 4 bases at V and 5 bases at J, with 17 bases between the two ends. The CDR3 runs to 16 residues. CDR3 nucleotides: TGTGCCAGCAGTTCATACTCAGCGGGTAGTACCGGGGAGCTGTTTTTT. Its protein product is CASSSYSAGSTGELFF.

This clone was detected only once. The chain joins TRBV25-1 to TRBJ2-3; D not resolved. Per the germline V gene, CDR1 is MGHDK and CDR2 is SYGVNS. The germline V and J ends were trimmed by 3 bases and 4 bases, with 11 bases remaining between them. There are 14 residues in the CDR3. The CDR3 DNA sequence: TGTGCCAGCAGTGATGCTAGTTCTTCAGATACGCAGTATTTT. Its protein is CASSDASSSDTQYF.

The V and J genes are TRBV24-1 and TRBJ2-7, with TRBD2 matching over 10 bases. The length of the CDR3 is 16 residues. Losses at the gene ends were 4 bases for V and 7 bases for J; bases not matched to a gene: 12. Germline V gene lookup returns CDR1 KGHDR and CDR2 SFDVKD. The CDR3 sequence: CATSDGRPGLAQEQYF. The DNA of the CDR3 is TGTGCCACCAGTGACGGCCGTCCGGGACTAGCGCAAGAGCAGTACTTC.

This clone has just one count. The J gene is TRBJ2-3, the V gene TRBV10-3; TRBD2 agrees at 7 bases. CDR1 and CDR2 from the germline V gene are ENHRY and SYGVKD. This CDR3 has 15 residues. J gave up 6 bases and V 4 bases, and 10 bases lay outside the gene matches. The CDR3 loop reads CAISGGAGSFDTQYF. The CDR3 region has the DNA TGTGCCATCAGTGGAGGAGCGGGAAGTTTTGATACGCAGTATTTT.

At least ten counts were recorded for this clone. The chain uses TRBV7-8 and TRBJ2-1; 8 nucleotides line up with TRBD1. Unmatched junction bases numbered 3, after V lost 0 bases and J lost 8 bases. Germline CDR1 and CDR2: SGHVS and FQNEAQ. CDR3 length: 14 amino acids. For the CDR3, the DNA is TGTGCCAGCAGCTTAGCAGGACAGGGTCATGAGCAGTTCTTC. Translated, it gives CASSLAGQGHEQFF.

The chain employs TRBV7-9 and TRBJ2-4; D is uncertain. This CDR3 comprises 13 residues. Trimming shortened V by 4 bases and J by 8 bases, and 12 bases separated the two germline ends. Looked up from germline, CDR1 is SEHNR and CDR2 is FQNEAQ (reference sequence). CDR3 amino acids: CASSSAVRHIQYF. In DNA form, the CDR3 reads TGTGCCAGCAGCTCGGCTGTGAGGCACATTCAGTACTTC.

This chain uses TRBV29-1 with TRBJ2-7, with D possibly being TRBD2 (5 bases). CDR1 is SQVTM, CDR2 ANQGSEA, per germline. Trimming took off 3 bases at V and 0 bases at J, with 21 bases between the two ends. This CDR3 region has 17 residues. CDR3 protein: CSVESHRAGSGSYEQYF. The DNA for the CDR3 is TGCAGCGTTGAGTCGCATCGGGCTGGAAGCGGCTCCTACGAGCAGTACTTC.

The chain carries TRBV13 and TRBJ2-2; possibly TRBD2 for D (6 bases). The germline V gene has CDR1 PRHDT and CDR2 FYEKMQ (reference sequence). Trimming left V 8 bases short and J 4 bases short, with 17 bases between. This CDR3 is 15 amino acids long. The CDR3 sequence: CASGLEGEGTGELFF. The CDR3 bases are TGTGCCAGCGGTTTGGAGGGAGAGGGCACCGGGGAGCTGTTTTTT.

The chain couples TRBV7-2 to TRBJ2-3; tentatively, D is TRBD1 (6 bases). The CDR3 runs 15 residues. The V and J ends lost 1 base and 3 bases respectively, with 11 bases between them. From germline, CDR1 is SGHTA and CDR2 FQGNSA. The CDR3 region has the DNA TGTGCCAGCAGCTTAGTGGCAGGGGAAACAGATACGCAGTATTTT. This encodes CASSLVAGETDTQYF. Full variable domain (outside the CDR3, taken from reference TRBV7-2 and TRBJ2-3): GAGVSQSPSNKVTEKGKDVELRCDPISGHTALYWYRQSLGQGLEFLIYFQGNSAPDKSGLPSDRFSAERTGGSVSTLTIQRTQQEDSAVYLCASSLVAGETDTQYFGPGTRLTVL.

V gene TRBV28 combines with J gene TRBJ2-2, with a tentative D call TRBD2 (5 bases). Germline V gene lookup returns CDR1 MDHEN and CDR2 SYDVKM. The length of the CDR3 is 15 residues. Trimming cost V 8 bases and J 6 bases, with 19 bases left between them. The chain's CDR3 is CASGARGEGPGELFF. In DNA form, the CDR3 reads TGTGCCAGCGGTGCACGGGGAGAAGGTCCCGGGGAGCTGTTTTTT. The complete variable domain, with remaining parts taken from reference TRBV28 and TRBJ2-2, reads DVKVTQSSRYLVKRTGEKVFLECVQDMDHENMFWYRQDPGLGLRLIYFSYDVKMKEKGDIPEGYSVSREKKERFSLILESASTNQTSMYLCASGARGEGPGELFFGEGSRLTVL.

This rearrangement joins TRBV11-3 to TRBJ2-3, with 12 bases lining up with TRBD2. The junction had 3 bases not matched to a gene; V was cut back by 5 bases and J by 3 bases. The CDR3 contains 15 residues. Germline CDR1 reads SGHNT; CDR2 reads YENEEA. As DNA, the CDR3 is TGTGCCAGCAGCCCCGGGACTAGCGGGACAGATACGCAGTATTTT. Translated: CASSPGTSGTDTQYF. Looking up the rest from reference TRBV11-3 and TRBJ2-3 gives the full variable domain: EAGVVQSPRYKIIEKKQPVAFWCNPISGHNTLYWYLQNLGQGPELLIRYENEEAVDDSQLPKDRFSAERLKGVDSTLKIQPAELGDSAVYLCASSPGTSGTDTQYFGPGTRLTVL.

The chain uses TRBV7-3 and TRBJ2-5, with D perhaps matching TRBD1 (5 bases). This CDR3 contains 15 residues. The ends were cut back, 2 bases at V and 2 bases at J, with 12 bases in the middle. The germline V gene has CDR1 SGHTA and CDR2 FQGTGA. The CDR3 here is CASSLGAGPQETQYF. As DNA, the CDR3 is TGTGCCAGCAGCTTAGGGGCAGGCCCGCAAGAGACCCAGTACTTC.

V usage is TRBV5-1 and J usage is TRBJ2-2; 10 bases fit TRBD1. CDR1 SGHRS and CDR2 YFSETQ come from the germline V gene. V was pared by 5 bases and J by 4 bases, with 5 bases of the junction left unmatched. The length of the CDR3 is 15 residues. CDR3 residues: CASSWGQGFTGELFF. As DNA, the CDR3 is TGCGCCAGCAGTTGGGGACAGGGGTTCACCGGGGAGCTGTTTTTT. The complete variable domain, with remaining parts taken from reference TRBV5-1 and TRBJ2-2, reads KAGVTQTPRYLIKTRGQQVTLSCSPISGHRSVSWYQQTPGQGLQFLFEYFSETQRNKGNFPGRFSGRQFSNSRSEMNVSTLELGDSALYLCASSWGQGFTGELFFGEGSRLTVL.

The chain carries TRBV5-1 and TRBJ2-1, with TRBD1 matching over 9 bases. Trimming at V came to 4 bases and at J to 7 bases, leaving 3 bases not matched to a gene. The CDR3 consists of 13 residues. Germline CDR1 is SGHRS and CDR2 is YFSETQ. The CDR3 nucleotides are TGCGCCAGCAGCGTGGGGACAGGGAATGAGCAGTTCTTC. Protein: CASSVGTGNEQFF.

The V and J genes are TRBV5-1 and TRBJ2-5; possible D gene TRBD2, 5 bases. CDR1 is SGHRS, CDR2 YFSETQ, per germline. This CDR3 region has 14 residues. With 2 bases removed from V and 5 bases from J, the gap between germline ends came to 13 bases. CDR3 loop: CASSLAGVGETQYF. The CDR3 nucleotides are TGCGCCAGCAGCTTAGCCGGGGTTGGGGAGACCCAGTACTTC.

This sequence joins TRBV28 and TRBJ2-1, with 8 nucleotides matching TRBD1. Germline V gives CDR1 MDHEN, CDR2 SYDVKM. This CDR3 has 15 residues. V was pared by 5 bases and J by 4 bases, with 7 bases of the junction left unmatched. Written as DNA, the CDR3 is TGTGCCAGCAGTACAGGGACAGGAGAATACAATGAGCAGTTCTTC. The encoded protein is CASSTGTGEYNEQFF.

A word on this clone: The junction differs from germline at one of its ends, possibly a read error. The chain combines TRBV30 with TRBJ2-2, with TRBD1 matching 9 bases. The CDR3 totals 14 residues. The germline V gene has CDR1 GTSNPN and CDR2 SVGIG (reference sequence). The CDR3 bases are TGTGCCTGGACCACAGGGGGCGGCACCGGGGAACTGTTTTTT. Translated: CAWTTGGGTGELFF.

This chain joins TRBV21-1 and TRBJ1-4. TRBV21-1 is recorded as a pseudogene. The CDR3 is made up of 17 amino acids. CDR3 bases: TGTGCCAGCAGCTCTATTACCCCGGGTGCCACTAATGAAAAACTGTTTTTT. Residues: CASSSITPGATNEKLFF.

This clone has only a few counts. CDR3 loop: CASSIQGAQTDTIYF. The CDR3 DNA follows: TGTGCCAGCAGCATCCAAGGGGCCCAGACGGACACCATATATTTT. The chain carries TRBV11-1 and TRBJ1-3; perhaps TRBD1 as D (5 bases). The CDR3 consists of 15 residues. Germline V CDR1 and CDR2: SGHAT, FQDESV (reference sequence). V was pared by 5 bases and J by 8 bases, with 19 bases between.